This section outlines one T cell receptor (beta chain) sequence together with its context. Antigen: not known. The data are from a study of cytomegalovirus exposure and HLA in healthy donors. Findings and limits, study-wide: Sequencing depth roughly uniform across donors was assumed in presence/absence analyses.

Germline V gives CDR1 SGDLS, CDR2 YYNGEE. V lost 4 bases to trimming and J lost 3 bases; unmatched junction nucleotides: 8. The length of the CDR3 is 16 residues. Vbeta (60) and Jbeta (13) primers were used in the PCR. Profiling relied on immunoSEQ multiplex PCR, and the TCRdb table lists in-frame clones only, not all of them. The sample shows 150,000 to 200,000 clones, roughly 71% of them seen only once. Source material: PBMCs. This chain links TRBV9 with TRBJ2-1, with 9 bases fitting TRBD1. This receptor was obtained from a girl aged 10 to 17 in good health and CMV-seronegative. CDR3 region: CASSRAGTGLYNEQFF. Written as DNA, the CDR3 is TGTGCCAGCAGCCGGGCAGGGACAGGGCTCTACAATGAGCAGTTCTTC.